A selection of T cell receptor beta chains follows, all from one sample in a study of cytomegalovirus exposure and HLA in healthy donors. Assay: immunoSEQ multiplex PCR; the TCRdb copy retains only in-frame clones and omits some. The table records under 150,000 clones, 67% of them present only once. Sequences were obtained from PBMCs. The receptor source for this set is a man between 18 and 29 years old in good health and CMV-seropositive. The CDR3 runs from the conserved cysteine through the conserved F or W. D genes are given only for firm matches. The size entry is marked missing in some rows and otherwise reads once, few, many or a size class.

v_gene	d_gene	abundance	j_gene	CDR3aa	CDR3nt
TRBV5-1	TRBD2	.	TRBJ2-3	CASVGLAIDTQYF	TGCGCCAGCGTGGGACTAGCAATAGATACGCAGTATTTT
TRBV4-2	.	few	TRBJ1-5	CASSQAGVQPQHF	TGTGCCAGCAGCCAAGCGGGGGTTCAGCCCCAGCATTTT
TRBV19	TRBD2	.	TRBJ2-7	CASSPGWGGSYEQYF	TGTGCCAGTAGTCCGGGGTGGGGGGGCTCCTACGAGCAGTACTTC
TRBV15	.	few	TRBJ2-1	CATSRVRGNEQFF	TGTGCCACCAGCAGAGTTCGCGGCAATGAGCAGTTCTTC
TRBV5-1	.	.	TRBJ1-1	CASSVTVNTEAFF	TGCGCCAGCAGCGTGACAGTCAACACTGAAGCTTTCTTT
TRBV29-1	TRBD2	.	TRBJ2-1	CSVVRLAGGLPTYNEQFF	TGCAGCGTCGTCCGACTAGCGGGGGGCCTTCCCACCTACAATGAGCAGTTCTTC
TRBV29-1	TRBD1	once	TRBJ1-5	CSVVPGTGEGPQHF	TGCAGCGTTGTGCCTGGGACAGGGGAAGGACCCCAGCATTTT
TRBV5-4	.	.	TRBJ1-3	CASSRGYGNTIYF	TGTGCCAGCAGCCGCGGGTACGGGAACACCATATATTTT
TRBV2	.	.	TRBJ2-3	CASSGGWGRRGTHSTDTQYF	TGTGCCAGCAGTGGGGGGTGGGGGCGTAGGGGTACCCATAGCACAGATACGCAGTATTTT
TRBV14	TRBD1	.	TRBJ1-6	CASSHGDRQLYNSPLHF	TGTGCCAGCAGCCATGGGGACAGGCAACTATATAATTCACCCCTCCACTTT
TRBV18	TRBD1	.	TRBJ1-2	CASSPGTDHGYTF	TGTGCCAGCTCACCTGGGACAGATCATGGCTACACCTTC
TRBV7-8	.	.	TRBJ1-3	CASSLVDSRNTIYF	TGTGCCAGCAGCTTAGTCGACAGCCGAAACACCATATATTTT
TRBV5-4	TRBD1	.	TRBJ1-1	CASTYQDRLNTEAFF	TGTGCCAGCACCTACCAGGACAGGTTGAACACTGAAGCTTTCTTT
TRBV28	.	once	TRBJ1-6	CASLLGASNSPLHF	TGTGCCAGCCTTCTGGGGGCAAGTAATTCACCCCTCCACTTT
TRBV7-6	.	.	TRBJ2-2	CASSLQGSGELFF	TGTGCCAGCAGCTTACAGGGATCCGGGGAGCTGTTTTTT
TRBV7-9	TRBD1	.	TRBJ1-2	CASSPTGGDYGYTF	TGTGCCAGCAGCCCCACAGGGGGCGACTATGGCTACACCTTC
TRBV7-7	TRBD1	.	TRBJ2-6	CASSPGTAPGANVLTF	TGTGCCAGCAGCCCCGGGACAGCACCTGGGGCCAACGTCCTGACTTTC
TRBV7-2	.	few	TRBJ2-1	CASKGGRDEQFF	TGTGCCAGCAAAGGCGGGCGGGACGAGCAGTTCTTC